These 21 T cell receptor beta chains originate from one sample sequenced in a study of cytomegalovirus exposure and HLA in healthy donors. Primers included in the PCR were 60 Vbeta and 13 Jbeta primers. This table comes from immunoSEQ multiplex PCR, and its TCRdb copy is limited to in-frame clones, with some not included. The sample includes about 97,000 clones, roughly 79% of them seen just once. The material sequenced was PBMCs. The receptors originated from a woman aged 40 to 50 in good health and CMV-seronegative.

This chain uses TRBV19 with TRBJ1-2; TRBD1 matches 7 bases. The CDR3 is 13 residues long. Germline V lookup: CDR1 LNHDA, CDR2 SQIVND (reference sequence). V dropped 4 bases and J dropped 3; count of bases not matched to a gene: 2. Here the CDR3 reads CASSTGQHYGYTF. CDR3 coding DNA: TGTGCCAGTAGTACGGGACAGCACTATGGCTACACCTTC.

The chain combines TRBV10-1 with TRBJ2-1, with D maybe TRBD1 (7 bases). The length of the CDR3 is 16 residues. CDR1 and CDR2 from the germline V gene are WNHNN and SYGVQD (reference sequence). Deletions cut 0 bases from V and 5 bases from J, with 14 bases between. The CDR3 sequence is CASSESRRGHNNEQFF. For the CDR3, the DNA is TGCGCCAGCAGTGAGTCTAGGAGGGGGCACAACAATGAGCAGTTCTTC.

V is TRBV10-3 and J is TRBJ2-1, with a tentative D call TRBD2 (6 bases). V shed 3 bases and J shed 9 bases, with 9 bases lying between them. Germline loops: CDR1 ENHRY, CDR2 SYGVKD. The length of the CDR3 is 12 residues. CDR3 bases: TGTGCCATCAGTGACCGGCGGGGTGAGCAGTTCTTC. Protein product: CAISDRRGEQFF.

J is TRBJ2-3 and V is TRBV7-9; the D gene is possibly TRBD1 (7 bases). This CDR3 contains 14 residues. Trimming removed 5 bases at V and 3 bases at J, with 12 bases between. The germline gives CDR1 SEHNR, CDR2 FQNEAQ (reference sequence). CDR3 in amino acids: CASSRRGVTDTQYF. The CDR3 DNA sequence: TGTGCCAGCAGCCGCAGGGGGGTAACAGATACGCAGTATTTT.

The chain combines TRBV11-2 with TRBJ2-2, with 13 bases identical to TRBD2. The CDR3 is made up of 19 amino acids. V lost 1 base, J lost 7 bases, and 12 bases stayed unmatched. Germline V gene sequence: CDR1 SGHAT, CDR2 FQNNGV. The CDR3 is CASSLVSLAGGGTGGELFF. CDR3 DNA sequence: TGTGCCAGCAGCTTAGTTTCACTAGCGGGAGGGGGAACTGGCGGGGAGCTGTTTTTT.

J is TRBJ2-1 and V is TRBV7-2, with 8 bases that match TRBD2. The CDR3 contains 14 residues. V lost 4 bases and J lost 7; bases outside the gene matches: 6. Germline lookup yields CDR1 SGHTA and CDR2 FQGNSA. The CDR3 region has the DNA TGTGCCAGCAGCTCTAGCGGGCGTGGGAATGAGCAGTTCTTC. It encodes CASSSSGRGNEQFF.

The rearrangement joins TRBV15 to TRBJ1-5, with TRBD1 as a possible D gene (6 bases). Looked up from germline, CDR1 is LNHNV and CDR2 is YYDKDF (reference sequence). The CDR3 is 15 residues long. Trimming left V 0 bases short and J 7 bases short, with 13 bases between. CDR3 DNA sequence: TGTGCCACCAGCAGAGATCAAGGGGGGGGCCAGCCCCAGCATTTT. Protein sequence: CATSRDQGGGQPQHF.

J is TRBJ2-1 and V is TRBV15; 9 bases map to TRBD2. Germline CDR1 and CDR2: LNHNV and YYDKDF (reference sequence). V shed 5 bases and J 5 bases; nucleotides not matched to a gene: 10. The CDR3 is 16 amino acids. The CDR3 bases are TGTGCCACCAGCCTAACTGAGGCTAGCGGGGACAATGAGCAGTTCTTC. It specifies CATSLTEASGDNEQFF.

DNA for the CDR3: TGCGCCAGCAGCCAAGTGGCAGAAGGAAACACCATATATTTT. Translation: CASSQVAEGNTIYF. The chain couples TRBV4-3 to TRBJ1-3; D is uncertain. V lost 1 base and J lost 4, with 8 bases in between. The CDR3 is 14 amino acids. CDR1 and CDR2 (germline): LGHNA, YSLEER.

This chain connects TRBV19 to TRBJ1-3, with 9 bases lining up with TRBD1. The CDR3 runs to 14 residues. The V and J ends lost 5 bases and 8 bases, in that order; junction bases with no gene match: 7. The germline V gene has CDR1 LNHDA and CDR2 SQIVND (reference sequence). The DNA of the CDR3 is TGTGCCAGTAGTCCGGACAGGGGAAGAGACACCATATATTTT. It translates to CASSPDRGRDTIYF.

The CDR3 nucleotides read TGCAGCGTTGAAGGGACTGACCCCGGGACCCAGTACTTC. Its protein product is CSVEGTDPGTQYF. The rearrangement links TRBV29-1 to TRBJ2-5, with D perhaps TRBD2 (5 bases). V was pared by 1 base and J by 7 bases, with 13 bases between. CDR3 length: 13 amino acids. Germline V gene lookup returns CDR1 SQVTM and CDR2 ANQGSEA. The full variable domain, with the rest looked up from reference TRBV29-1 and TRBJ2-5, is SAVISQKPSRDICQRGTSLTIQCQVDSQVTMMFWYRQQPGQSLTLIATANQGSEATYESGFVIDKFPISRPNLTFSTLTVSNMSPEDSSIYLCSVEGTDPGTQYFGPGTRLLVL.

This clone showed up just a few times. The chain employs TRBV9 and TRBJ2-5, with 7 bases matching TRBD1. J gave up 4 bases and V 0 bases, and 0 bases lay outside the gene matches. Germline-derived CDR1 and CDR2 are SGDLS and YYNGEE. The CDR3 runs 13 residues. In DNA form, the CDR3 reads TGTGCCAGCAGCGTAGACAGGGGAGAGACCCAGTACTTC. Its translation: CASSVDRGETQYF.

This clone was recorded a few times. The rearrangement links TRBV5-1 to TRBJ2-5; D possibly corresponds to TRBD2 (6 bases). The germline V gene has CDR1 SGHRS and CDR2 YFSETQ. This CDR3 is built from 15 residues. Trimming cost V 3 bases and J 2 bases, with 14 bases left between them. The CDR3 spells CASSSQSSAQETQYF. The CDR3 nucleotides read TGCGCCAGCAGCTCGCAATCTAGCGCTCAAGAGACCCAGTACTTC.

This clone was recorded once. V is TRBV7-3 and J is TRBJ2-2; D is perhaps TRBD2 (6 bases). Trimming cost V 1 base and J 4 bases, with 13 bases left between them. This CDR3 comprises 16 residues. Germline V gene sequence: CDR1 SGHTA, CDR2 FQGTGA. CDR3 DNA: TGTGCCAGCAGCTTAATGGGGCCGGGGGTCACCGGGGAGCTGTTTTTT. Protein product: CASSLMGPGVTGELFF. The whole variable domain, remainder taken from reference TRBV7-3 and TRBJ2-2, is GAGVSQTPSNKVTEKGKYVELRCDPISGHTALYWYRQSLGQGPEFLIYFQGTGAADDSGLPNDRFFAVRPEGSVSTLKIQRTERGDSAVYLCASSLMGPGVTGELFFGEGSRLTVL.

This clone turned up a few times. V and J are TRBV27 and TRBJ2-2; D possibly corresponds to TRBD1 (6 bases). The CDR3 contains 14 residues. Trimming removed 0 bases at V and 7 bases at J, with 9 bases between. Germline CDR1 and CDR2: MNHEY and SMNVEV (reference sequence). The CDR3 protein is CASSLSDSYGELFF. The CDR3 bases are TGTGCCAGCAGTTTATCGGACAGTTACGGGGAGCTGTTTTTT.

This clone showed up just a few times. This chain links TRBV19 with TRBJ2-1; the D gene is possibly TRBD2 (6 bases). CDR1 and CDR2 (germline): LNHDA, SQIVND (reference sequence). V lost 4 bases and J 5 bases, leaving 12 bases between the germline ends. The CDR3 runs 14 residues. The CDR3 nucleotides read TGTGCCAGTAGTAATCGGGAGTTTAACAATGAGCAGTTCTTC. This translates into CASSNREFNNEQFF.

The rearrangement links TRBV28 to TRBJ2-5; D call uncertain. Trimming cost V 7 bases and J 5 bases, with 11 bases left between them. Germline loops: CDR1 MDHEN, CDR2 SYDVKM. The CDR3 sequence is 12 residues long. CDR3 nucleotide sequence: TGTGCCAGCACCGAAGCGCGGGAGACCCAGTACTTC. Translation: CASTEARETQYF.

The chain combines TRBV14 with TRBJ2-7, with D uncertain. Trimming shortened V by 4 bases and J by 3 bases, and 13 bases separated the two germline ends. This CDR3 is 14 amino acids long. Per germline, CDR1 SGHDN and CDR2 FVKESK. The CDR3 nucleotides read TGTGCCAGCAGCCCCTCCCCGTCGGTCTACGAGCAGTACTTC. It is translated as CASSPSPSVYEQYF.

This clone was recorded only once. This sequence joins TRBV4-2 and TRBJ2-3; possible D gene TRBD2, 5 bases. This CDR3 is built from 15 residues. The germline gives CDR1 LGHNA, CDR2 YNFKEQ. Trimming stripped 5 bases from V and 3 bases from J, with 15 bases between. The CDR3 DNA follows: TGTGCCAGCAGCTACGACGGGGTAAGGACAGATACGCAGTATTTT. This gives the protein CASSYDGVRTDTQYF.

The rearrangement joins TRBV19 to TRBJ2-5, with D perhaps matching TRBD1 (5 bases). The J call may be incorrect, as the DNA end agrees better with TRBJ2-7. The CDR3 contains 14 residues. Germline V gene lookup returns CDR1 LNHDA and CDR2 SQIVND (reference sequence). CDR3 nucleotide sequence: TGTGCCAATCAGGGTCGGAAGGCTCCCTACGAGCAGTACTTC. Its translation: CANQGRKAPYEQYF.

A single count supports this clone. This chain connects TRBV7-2 to TRBJ2-5, with D possibly matching TRBD2 (7 bases). CDR1 SGHTA and CDR2 FQGNSA come from the germline V gene. CDR3 length equals 15 residues. Trimming took 10 bases from V and 0 from J, leaving 18 bases between them. CDR3 amino acids: CATRVEGGYQETQYF. As DNA, the CDR3 is TGTGCCACAAGAGTCGAGGGGGGGTACCAAGAGACCCAGTACTTC.